This entry describes one T cell receptor (beta chain). The CDR3 runs to 13 residues. CDR1 is MDHEN and CDR2 is SYDVKM in the germline V gene. Trimming left V 3 bases short and J 4 bases short, with 9 bases between. Participant ages covered about 18 to 89 years across 24 US areas. Membership in each cohort depended on participant-reported clinical history. This entry comes from a study of blood T cell repertoires in COVID-19. Study summary: The analysed material was cDNA or gDNA that came from T cells, B-cell-depleted T cells, or PBMCs.

Sequencing was performed with immunoSEQ multiplex PCR; in TCRdb, only in-frame clones are kept and a portion is missing. The top ten hold about 18% of the sample, which has some 330,000 clones, roughly nine tenths seen once. The chain carries TRBV28 and TRBJ1-2; D not certain. The sample taken for sequencing was PBMCs or T cells enriched from blood (not recorded which). This receptor was taken from a woman younger than 45 who had recovered from COVID-19. The CDR3 reads CASSFGPGYGYTF. The CDR3 DNA reads as TGTGCCAGCAGTTTTGGGCCAGGCTATGGCTACACCTTC.